Shown below are 14 T cell receptor beta chains from a single sample sequenced in a study of shared clonotypes between healthy human individuals. Naive CD8 cells comprised CD45RO-negative, CCR7-positively selected cells, excluding terminally differentiated effector memory CD45RA+ cells. Generated by immunoSEQ multiplex PCR, the TCRdb table keeps only in-frame clones and is missing some. This sample has around 2,000,000 clones, with about 95% found just once. Sequenced: naive CD8+ T cells sorted from blood. These receptors all stem from a young man in good health.

The chain uses TRBV30 and TRBJ2-5; D might be TRBD1 or TRBD2, each matching 6 bases. V was shortened by 0 bases and J by 3 bases, with 11 bases between the two germline ends. Germline CDR1 reads GTSNPN; CDR2 reads SVGIG (reference sequence). The CDR3 extends over 14 amino acids. In nucleotides, the CDR3 is TGTGCCTGGAGTGTACAGGGAGGTAAAGAGACCCAGTACTTC. Its protein product is CAWSVQGGKETQYF.

This clone was recorded once. This rearrangement joins TRBV6-5 to TRBJ1-2; D gene ambiguous. V was pared by 2 bases and J by 8 bases, with 21 bases between. The CDR3 extends over 16 amino acids. CDR1 and CDR2 (germline): MNHEY, SVGAGI. CDR3 protein: CASSYAPAASSGGYTF. Written as DNA, the CDR3 is TGTGCCAGCAGTTACGCCCCAGCAGCCAGTTCCGGCGGCTACACCTTC.

This clone appeared once. J is TRBJ2-7 and V is TRBV19; 9 positions match TRBD1. This CDR3 has 13 amino acids. CDR1 and CDR2 (germline): LNHDA, SQIVND (reference sequence). V shed 6 bases and J 5 bases; nucleotides not matched to a gene: 5. The CDR3 here is CASSLDRGHEQYF. Written as DNA, the CDR3 is TGTGCCAGTAGCCTGGACAGGGGTCACGAGCAGTACTTC.

This chain uses TRBV5-1 with TRBJ2-1; D uncertain. Trimming shortened V by 5 bases and J by 9 bases, and 9 bases separated the two germline ends. The germline gives CDR1 SGHRS, CDR2 YFSETQ. This CDR3 has 11 amino acids. The CDR3 reads CASRIGPEQFF. The CDR3 region has the DNA TGCGCCAGCAGAATAGGCCCTGAGCAGTTCTTC.

The chain recombines TRBV6-1 with TRBJ2-1; no clear D. Germline assignment: CDR1 MNHNS and CDR2 SASEGT. The CDR3 runs to 16 residues. Trimming removed 0 bases at V and 2 bases at J, with 11 bases between. Written as DNA, the CDR3 is TGTGCCAGCAGTGAAGCTCTGGGTGTTGCCTACAATGAGCAGTTCTTC. Its translation is CASSEALGVAYNEQFF.

The chain couples TRBV5-1 to TRBJ2-1; D is unresolved. V was clipped by 7 bases and J by 4 bases, with 9 bases between them. The CDR3 covers 12 residues. Germline CDR1 is SGHRS and CDR2 is YFSETQ. The DNA for the CDR3 is TGCGCCAGCTTCACAGCTTACAATGAGCAGTTCTTC. Residues: CASFTAYNEQFF.

This rearrangement joins TRBV6-6 to TRBJ2-1; weak D call: TRBD2 (6 bases). CDR3 length equals 15 residues. The V end lost 0 bases, the J end lost 7 bases, and 13 bases lay between the germline ends. In germline, CDR1 is MNHNY, CDR2 SVGAGI (reference sequence). The CDR3 coding sequence is TGTGCCAGCAGTTACTCTGACGGGAGTAGGAATGAGCAGTTCTTC. Its translation is CASSYSDGSRNEQFF.

This chain connects TRBV30 to TRBJ2-7, with D possibly TRBD1 on 5 matching bases. The germline V and J ends were trimmed by 3 bases and 2 bases, with 20 bases remaining between them. The CDR3 is 16 amino acids. The germline V gene has CDR1 GTSNPN and CDR2 SVGIG (reference sequence). CDR3 protein: CAWRPLGPTGTYEQYF. In nucleotides, the CDR3 is TGTGCCTGGAGACCACTGGGGCCGACTGGAACCTACGAGCAGTACTTC.

CDR3 DNA: TGCGCCAGCAGCTTGGCCATACAGGGAAGGATCGACGAGCAGTACTTC. Its protein product is CASSLAIQGRIDEQYF. J is TRBJ2-7 and V is TRBV5-1, with a tentative D call TRBD1 (6 bases). V was shortened by 0 bases and J by 5 bases, with 18 bases between the two germline ends. This CDR3 is 16 amino acids long. Germline V gene lookup returns CDR1 SGHRS and CDR2 YFSETQ.

The genes are TRBV7-6 and TRBJ2-7; D remains unclear. CDR1 and CDR2 (germline): SGHVS, FNYEAQ. The CDR3 consists of 15 residues. With 4 bases removed from V and 1 base from J, the gap between germline ends came to 14 bases. CDR3 loop: CASSSLGGLSYEQYF. The CDR3 DNA follows: TGTGCCAGCAGCTCCCTAGGCGGTCTTTCCTACGAGCAGTACTTC.

The CDR3 reads CAWRSEGSSYNSPLHF. Here the CDR3 DNA reads TGTGCCTGGAGGTCGGAAGGGAGCTCCTATAATTCACCCCTCCACTTT. The V and J genes are TRBV30 and TRBJ1-6; D unresolved. V was clipped by 3 bases and J by 0 bases, with 12 bases between them. The V gene's germline CDR1 is GTSNPN and CDR2 SVGIG (reference sequence). The CDR3 consists of 16 residues.

This chain uses TRBV14 with TRBJ2-7; either TRBD1 or TRBD2 may supply D (6 bases each). Trimming cost V 5 bases and J 3 bases, with 17 bases left between them. The germline V gene has CDR1 SGHDN and CDR2 FVKESK. This CDR3 is 15 amino acids long. The CDR3 loop is CASSVGASVYYEQYF. Written as DNA, the CDR3 is TGTGCCAGCAGCGTGGGGGCTAGCGTTTACTACGAGCAGTACTTC.

As for this clone: The same CDR3 also results from other DNA sequences found in this sample. The V gene is TRBV9, the J gene TRBJ1-1; 7 bases fit TRBD1. Per the germline V gene, CDR1 is SGDLS and CDR2 is YYNGEE. Trimming at V came to 2 bases and at J to 3 bases, leaving 4 bases not matched to a gene. This CDR3 has 14 residues. In nucleotides, the CDR3 is TGTGCCAGCAGCGTGGTCAGGGGGGACACTGAAGCTTTCTTT. This encodes CASSVVRGDTEAFF.

The chain combines TRBV7-9 with TRBJ1-1, with unresolved D. Germline values: CDR1 SEHNR, CDR2 FQNEAQ (reference sequence). The CDR3 runs 12 residues. V was clipped by 5 bases and J by 6 bases, with 10 bases between them. The CDR3 DNA reads as TGTGCCAGCAGCCCTCACAAGGCTGAAGCTTTCTTT. Amino acids: CASSPHKAEAFF.